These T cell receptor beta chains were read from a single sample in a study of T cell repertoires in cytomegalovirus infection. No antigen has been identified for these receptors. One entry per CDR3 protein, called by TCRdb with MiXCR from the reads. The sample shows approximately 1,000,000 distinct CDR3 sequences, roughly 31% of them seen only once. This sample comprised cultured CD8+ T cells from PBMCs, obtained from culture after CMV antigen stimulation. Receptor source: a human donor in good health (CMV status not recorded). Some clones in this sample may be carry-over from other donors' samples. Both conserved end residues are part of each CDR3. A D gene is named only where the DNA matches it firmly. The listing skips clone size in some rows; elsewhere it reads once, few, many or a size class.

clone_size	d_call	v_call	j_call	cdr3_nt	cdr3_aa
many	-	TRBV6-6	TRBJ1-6	TGTGCCAGCAGTTACTCGCCGCAGACCGTCTCCTATAATTCACCCCTCCACTTT	CASSYSPQTVSYNSPLHF
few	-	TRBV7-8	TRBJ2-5	TGTGCCAGCAGCTTAGCTTGGGTCGAAGAGACCCAGTACTTC	CASSLAWVEETQYF
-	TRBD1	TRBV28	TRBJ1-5	TGTGCCAGCAGGACAGGGGGCAGAATCAATCAGCCCCAGCATTTT	CASRTGGRINQPQHF
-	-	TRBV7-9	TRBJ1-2	TGTGCCAGCAGCCCTCCGGGCAGCAGGGCAACTAACTATGGCTACACCTTC	CASSPPGSRATNYGYTF
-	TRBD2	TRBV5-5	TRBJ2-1	TGTGCCAGCAGCTTGGATCCGCGGGGGATAACCTACAATGAGCAGTTCTTC	CASSLDPRGITYNEQFF
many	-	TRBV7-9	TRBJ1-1	TGTGCCAGCAGCTTATTAGCTGGGTCGAACACTGAAGCTTTCTTT	CASSLLAGSNTEAFF
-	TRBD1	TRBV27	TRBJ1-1	TGTGCCAGCAGTTTATCGCAACAGGGGGTTAACACTGAAGCTTTCTTT	CASSLSQQGVNTEAFF
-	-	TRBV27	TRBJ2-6	TGTGCCAGCAGTCACAGGGACCCTGGGGCCAACGTCCTGACTTTC	CASSHRDPGANVLTF
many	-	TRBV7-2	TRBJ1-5	TGTGCCAGCAGCTTGGAGGGGATTCGTAATCAGCCCCAGCATTTT	CASSLEGIRNQPQHF
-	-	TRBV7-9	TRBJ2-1	TGTGCCAGCAGCTTTTCGGTGGACAATGAGCAGTTCTTC	CASSFSVDNEQFF
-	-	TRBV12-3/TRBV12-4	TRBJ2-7	TGTGCCAGCAATTCGGAATCCTCCTACGAGCAGTACTTC	CASNSESSYEQYF
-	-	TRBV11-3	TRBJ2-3	TGTGCCAGCAGCCTCGGGACAATCTCAGGGGCAGATACGCAGTATTTT	CASSLGTISGADTQYF
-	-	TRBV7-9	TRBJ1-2	TGTGCCAGCAGCATCGGGGTTGGGGGCTACACCTTC	CASSIGVGGYTF
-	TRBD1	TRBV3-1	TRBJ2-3	TGTGCCAGCAGCCAAGGGCGGGACAGGGACTTCACAGATACGCAGTATTTT	CASSQGRDRDFTDTQYF
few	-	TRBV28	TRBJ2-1	TGTGCCAGCAGTTTACGGGGACCCCACAATGAGCAGTTCTTC	CASSLRGPHNEQFF
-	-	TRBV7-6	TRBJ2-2	TGTGCCAGCCAGGAGACAGTTAACACCGGGGAGCTGTTTTTT	CASQETVNTGELFF
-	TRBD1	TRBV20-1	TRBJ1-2	TGCAGTGCTAGAGATCGCAGGGGGCTTAACTATGGCTACACCTTC	CSARDRRGLNYGYTF
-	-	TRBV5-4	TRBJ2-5	TGTGCCATCTCGGACGTGGTGAAGACCCAGTACTTC	CAISDVVKTQYF
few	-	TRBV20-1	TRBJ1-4	TGCAGTGCCGGTGATAATGAAAAACTGTTTTTT	CSAGDNEKLFF
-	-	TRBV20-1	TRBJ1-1	TGCAGTGCCGACGAGAACACTGAAGCTTTCTTT	CSADENTEAFF
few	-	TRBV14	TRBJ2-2	TGTGCCAGCAGCCAGCTCTTGGCGGGGGCCTCCACCGGGGAGCTGTTTTTT	CASSQLLAGASTGELFF
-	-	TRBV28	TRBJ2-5	TGTGCCAGCAGTTTAAACTGGGCAGGGGAGGGGGAGACCCAGTACTTC	CASSLNWAGEGETQYF
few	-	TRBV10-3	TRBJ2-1	TGTGCCACGACTTTGGGGGGATACAATGAGCAGTTCTTC	CATTLGGYNEQFF
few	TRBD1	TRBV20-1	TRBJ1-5	TGCAGTGCTAGAGATTGGGAGACAGGGCCCCACGAGGGCAATCAGCCCCAGCATTTT	CSARDWETGPHEGNQPQHF
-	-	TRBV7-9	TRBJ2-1	TGTGCCAGCAGCTTCACCTCGGGCCCCTACAATGAGCAGTTCTTC	CASSFTSGPYNEQFF
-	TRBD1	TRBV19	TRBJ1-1	TGTGCCAGTAGTTTCCCGACAGGGGGAAACTACAGAAACACTGAAGCTTTCTTT	CASSFPTGGNYRNTEAFF
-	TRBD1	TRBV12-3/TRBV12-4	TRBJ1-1	TGTGCCAGCAGTTTCGCCGGGACAGGAGAAGCTTTCTTT	CASSFAGTGEAFF
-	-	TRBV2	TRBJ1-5	TGTGCCAGCGAGGGGGGTCATCAGCCCCAGCATTTT	CASEGGHQPQHF
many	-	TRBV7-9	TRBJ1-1	TGTGCCAGCAGCTACCGGGACCGGGGGACTGAAGCTTTCTTT	CASSYRDRGTEAFF
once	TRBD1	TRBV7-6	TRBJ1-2	TGTGCCAGCAGCAATCCACAGGGGGTATCTAACTATGGCTACACCTTC	CASSNPQGVSNYGYTF
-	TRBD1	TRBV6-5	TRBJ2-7	TGTGCCAACAACGATCTGGGGACAGGCTATTTCTACGAGCAGTACTTC	CANNDLGTGYFYEQYF
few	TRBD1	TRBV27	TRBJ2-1	TGTGCCAGCAGGCTAAGTTCGACAGGGTACAATGAGCAGTTCTTC	CASRLSSTGYNEQFF
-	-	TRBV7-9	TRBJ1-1	TGTGCCGTGTGGAAGGCGGACACTGAAGCTTTCTTT	CAVWKADTEAFF
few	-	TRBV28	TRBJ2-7	TGTGCCAGCAGTTTTTGGGGAAGCTCCTACGAGCAGTACTTC	CASSFWGSSYEQYF
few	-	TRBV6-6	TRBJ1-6	TGTGCCAGCAGCCTAGAAGGAGGGGAGGGCAGTTCACCCCTCCACTTT	CASSLEGGEGSSPLHF
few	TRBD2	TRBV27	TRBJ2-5	TGTGCCAGCAGTCCTCCTCAGGGAGGGGAGACCCAGTACTTC	CASSPPQGGETQYF
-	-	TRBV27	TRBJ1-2	TGTGCCAGCAGTAACAGGATAGCGAGCTATGGCTACACCTTC	CASSNRIASYGYTF
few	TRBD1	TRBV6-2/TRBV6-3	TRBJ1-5	TGTGCCAGCAGTAACCCCGGGACAGGGGGTCCGGCCCAGCATTTT	CASSNPGTGGPAQHF
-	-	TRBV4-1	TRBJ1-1	TGCGCCAGCAGCCGCGGGATAACAGGGAACACTGAAGCTTTCTTT	CASSRGITGNTEAFF
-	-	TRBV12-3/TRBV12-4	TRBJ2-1	TGTGCCAGCAGTTTAGCAATCGGCAATGAGCAGTTCTTC	CASSLAIGNEQFF
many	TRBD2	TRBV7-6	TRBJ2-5	TGTGCCAGCAGCTCGCCCGGACTAGCGGAGGCTTTAAAGACCCAGTACTTC	CASSSPGLAEALKTQYF
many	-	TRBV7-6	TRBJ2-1	TGTGCCAGCAGCCATCAGGGGAATGAGCAGTTCTTC	CASSHQGNEQFF
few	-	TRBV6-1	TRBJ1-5	TGTGCCAGCAGTGACAACCAGGGTGATAGCAATCAGCCCCAGCATTTT	CASSDNQGDSNQPQHF
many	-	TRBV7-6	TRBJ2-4	TGTGCCAGCAGCTTAGCCTCGGGCCCTAAAAACATTCAGTACTTC	CASSLASGPKNIQYF
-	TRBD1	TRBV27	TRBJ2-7	TGTGCCAGCAGCGGACAGGGTATTTCCTACGAGCAGTACTTC	CASSGQGISYEQYF
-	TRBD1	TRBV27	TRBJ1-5	TGTGCCAGCAGTTCCACAGGGGGCTTTCAGCCCCAGCATTTT	CASSSTGGFQPQHF
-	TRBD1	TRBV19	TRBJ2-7	TGTGCCAGTAGTTCCCGGGACAGGGGGCTCTCGGGCTACGAGCAGTACTTC	CASSSRDRGLSGYEQYF
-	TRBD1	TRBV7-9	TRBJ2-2	TGTGCCAGCAGCTGGACAGGGGCCACCGGGGAGCTGTTTTTT	CASSWTGATGELFF
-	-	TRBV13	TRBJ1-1	TGTGCCAGCACGGCGGAGGCCAACACTGAAGCTTTCTTT	CASTAEANTEAFF
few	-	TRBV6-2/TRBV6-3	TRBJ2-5	TGTGCCAGCAGCCTAAGGGGAGTGTCGGGTTTTGGTTCGTCGACGCGGGAGACCCAGTACTTC	CASSLRGVSGFGSSTRETQYF
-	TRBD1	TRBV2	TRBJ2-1	TGTGCCAGCAGTGGAAGAGGGACAGCACGGTACAATGAGCAGTTCTTC	CASSGRGTARYNEQFF
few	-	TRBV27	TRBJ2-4	TGTGCCAGCAGTAAGGGAAACATTCAGTACTTC	CASSKGNIQYF
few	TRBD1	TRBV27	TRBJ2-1	TGTGCCAGCAGGTCAGGGGGCGCAGCGTCCTACAATGAGCAGTTCTTC	CASRSGGAASYNEQFF
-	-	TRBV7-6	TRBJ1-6	TGTGCCAGCAGCTCTCGATTGGGGGGGGGTTCACCCCTCCACTTT	CASSSRLGGGSPLHF
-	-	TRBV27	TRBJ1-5	TGTGCCAGCAGTTTCCCAGGCTGGCCCCAGCATTTT	CASSFPGWPQHF